The T cell receptor (beta chain) described here comes from a study of T cells after yellow fever vaccination. Study findings and constraints: Contaminating bulk clonotypes could be abundant in FACS-sorted repertoires.

Trimming stripped 1 base from V and 6 bases from J, with 9 bases between. Germline CDR1 is SEHNR and CDR2 is FQNEAQ (reference sequence). The CDR3 extends over 14 amino acids. This clonotype was picked up a small number of times. Its matching antigen is unknown. In making TCR cDNA, 5'RACE template switching added a universal primer site and UMIs to it. TCRdb used MiXCR to reprocess the 5' RACE reads, holding one entry per CDR3 protein. The sample has 500,000 to 650,000 distinct CDR3 sequences, roughly 14% seen once. The receptor's source is a man younger than 40 who received the YFV17D yellow fever vaccine. This sequence joins TRBV7-9 and TRBJ1-4, with a tentative D call TRBD1 (5 bases). The specimen was PBMCs, collected on the day of the yellow fever booster vaccination. The CDR3 region has the DNA TGTGCCAGCAGCTTAGTAGTGGGGGATGAAAAACTGTTTTTT. It yields the protein CASSLVVGDEKLFF.